The following is a TCR beta chain sequence with its context. The data derive from a study of OX40 agonist ivuxolimab in advanced cancers. Germline V gives CDR1 MNHEY, CDR2 SMNVEV (reference sequence). The CDR3 is 16 amino acids. V lost 0 bases and J 8 bases, leaving 14 bases between the germline ends. Only in-frame clones appear in the TCRdb table, and some are missing; sequencing was by immunoSEQ multiplex PCR. The table includes about 82,000 clones, around 85% detected once. The TCR was taken from an adult with an advanced solid tumor such as melanoma, head and neck, liver or kidney cancer. Sequencing used CD4+ or CD8+ T cells sorted from blood, obtained in a trial of the OX40 agonist ivuxolimab. This sequence joins TRBV27 and TRBJ1-6; D not resolved. In nucleotides, the CDR3 is TGTGCCAGCAGTTTATCTCCGGGGATGAGAGATTCACCCCTCCACTTT. This translates into CASSLSPGMRDSPLHF.